This T cell receptor (beta chain) was observed in a study of T cell repertoires in cytomegalovirus infection. Overall study context: It was the public TCR beta signatures that indicated both CMV infection and matching HLA type.

The CDR3 extends over 13 amino acids. The V gene lost 2 bases and the J gene lost 10 bases, with 9 bases spanning the gap. Germline-derived CDR1 and CDR2 are MNHEY and SVGAGI. TCRdb analysed the reads with MiXCR anew, one entry per CDR3 protein. The profile shows around 300,000 distinct CDR3 sequences, about 25% of them singletons. This clonotype came up many times. Its antigen is not known. Study-wide findings and caveats: Totalled public TCR beta family frequency picked out people who carried CMV plus the relevant HLA.

This chain links TRBV6-5 with TRBJ1-6; the D gene is possibly TRBD1 (5 bases). Sequenced: PBMCs. This clonotype was sampled from a human donor in good health (CMV status not recorded). Some clones in this sample may be carry-over from other donors' samples. CDR3 nucleotides: TGTGCCAGCAGTTACCGGGACGCCTCACCCCTCCACTTT. Translation: CASSYRDASPLHF.